This T cell receptor beta chain was sequenced in a study of T-cell memory formation after mild COVID-19. As for the study in general: Largely donor-specific sequence clusters came from a couple of donors. Study-level results: The CD4+ clones that contracted clustered mainly within CM and EM, and the CD8+ clones concentrated in EMRA. Contracting clones from day 15 to 85 showed balanced CD4/CD8; later expanders favored CD4+.

Comments on this clonotype: Its antigen is still unknown. A read error may be the cause here, since a much bigger clone is one base away.

Constant-segment-primed 5'RACE gave TCR alpha and TCR beta cDNA libraries with sample barcodes and UMIs. MiXCR, applied by TCRdb to the 5' RACE reads, yields one record per CDR3 protein. The sample shows roughly 240,000 distinct CDR3 sequences, 15% of them seen only once. The ends lost 4 bases at V and 5 bases at J; junction bases unmatched: 14. The length of the CDR3 is 17 residues. Germline loops: CDR1 SEHNR, CDR2 FQNEAQ (reference sequence). The V and J genes are TRBV7-9 and TRBJ2-3, with 8 bases aligning to TRBD1. Sequencing was performed on PBMCs or a T cell subset sorted from them (not recorded which). The receptor's source is an adult woman who had mild COVID-19 (a few samples of this study predate the infection). Cell type and time point are not known. Written as DNA, the CDR3 is TGTGCCAGCAGCTCCTCAGGTGGACAGGGCAGAGGAGATACGCAGTATTTT. Amino acids: CASSSSGGQGRGDTQYF. The full variable domain, rest sourced from reference TRBV7-9 and TRBJ2-3, is DTGVSQNPRHKITKRGQNVTFRCDPISEHNRLYWYRQTLGQGPEFLTYFQNEAQLEKSRLLSDRFSAERPKGSFSTLEIQRTEQGDSAMYLCASSSSGGQGRGDTQYFGPGTRLTVL.